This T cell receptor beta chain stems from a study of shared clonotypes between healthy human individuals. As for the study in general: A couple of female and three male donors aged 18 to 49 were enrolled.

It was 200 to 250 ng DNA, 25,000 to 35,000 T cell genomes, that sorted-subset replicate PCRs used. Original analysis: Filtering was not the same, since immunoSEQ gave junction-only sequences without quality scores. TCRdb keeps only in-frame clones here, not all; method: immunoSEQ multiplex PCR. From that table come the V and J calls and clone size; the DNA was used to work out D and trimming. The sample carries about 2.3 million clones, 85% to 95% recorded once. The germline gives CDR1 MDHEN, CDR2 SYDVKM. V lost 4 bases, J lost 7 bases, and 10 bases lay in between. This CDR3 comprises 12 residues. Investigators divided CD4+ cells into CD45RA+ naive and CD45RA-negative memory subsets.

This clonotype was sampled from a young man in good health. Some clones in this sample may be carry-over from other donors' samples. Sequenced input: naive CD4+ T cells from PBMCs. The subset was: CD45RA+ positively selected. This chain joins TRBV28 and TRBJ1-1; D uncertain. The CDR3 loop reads CASSSFRYEAFF. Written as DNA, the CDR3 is TGTGCCAGCAGTTCCTTCCGATATGAAGCTTTCTTT.